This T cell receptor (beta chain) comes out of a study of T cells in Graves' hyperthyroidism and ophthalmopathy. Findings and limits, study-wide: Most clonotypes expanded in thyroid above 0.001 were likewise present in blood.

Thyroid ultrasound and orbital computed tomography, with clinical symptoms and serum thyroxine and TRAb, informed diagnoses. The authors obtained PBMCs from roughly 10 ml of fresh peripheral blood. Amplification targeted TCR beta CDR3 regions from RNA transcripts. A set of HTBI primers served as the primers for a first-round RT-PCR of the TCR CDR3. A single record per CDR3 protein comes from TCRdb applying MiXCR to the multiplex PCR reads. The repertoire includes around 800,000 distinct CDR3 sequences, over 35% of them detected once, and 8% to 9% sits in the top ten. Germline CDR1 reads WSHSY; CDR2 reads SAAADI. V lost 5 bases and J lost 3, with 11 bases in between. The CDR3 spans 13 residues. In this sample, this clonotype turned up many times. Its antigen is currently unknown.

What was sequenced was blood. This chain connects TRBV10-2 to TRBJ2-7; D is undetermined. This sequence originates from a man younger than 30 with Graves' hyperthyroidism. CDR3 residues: CASSIPAIYEQYF. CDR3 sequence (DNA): TGCGCCAGCAGTATTCCTGCGATCTACGAGCAGTACTTC.